A selection of T cell receptor beta chains follows, all from one sample in a study of glioma-infiltrating T cells. MiXCR was run by TCRdb on the multiplex PCR reads, yielding one entry per CDR3 protein. The sample shows approximately 140,000 distinct CDR3 sequences, more than 20% of them seen only once. Sequencing was carried out using glioma tissue, nonneoplastic brain tissue, or PBMCs (not recorded which). The receptors stem from a human donor with low-grade glioma or glioblastoma, undergoing nonglioma brain surgery, or in good health (not recorded which). Both conserved end residues are part of each CDR3. D genes are given only for firm matches. Clone size, where shown, is once, few, many, or a class for clones that have expanded.

V gene	clone size	J gene	D gene	CDR3 protein	CDR3 DNA
TRBV12-3/TRBV12-4	few	TRBJ2-3	TRBD1	CASRTRDRGSTDTQYF	TGTGCCAGCAGGACCCGGGACAGGGGAAGCACAGATACGCAGTATTTT
TRBV3-1	-	TRBJ1-4	-	CASSHGDRIEKLFF	TGTGCCAGCAGCCACGGTGACAGGATTGAAAAACTGTTTTTT
TRBV7-2	many	TRBJ2-3	TRBD2	CASSLAGAGITDTQYF	TGTGCCAGCAGCTTAGCAGGAGCGGGGATCACAGATACGCAGTATTTT
TRBV2	-	TRBJ2-2	-	CASSEVVTGELFF	TGTGCCAGCAGTGAAGTGGTCACCGGGGAGCTGTTTTTT
TRBV24-1	-	TRBJ2-5	-	CATSAPRAQETQYF	TGTGCCACCAGTGCCCCGCGGGCCCAAGAGACCCAGTACTTC
TRBV28	many	TRBJ1-1	-	CASSFFSLNTEAFF	TGTGCCAGCAGTTTTTTCTCCCTGAACACTGAAGCTTTCTTT
TRBV7-2	-	TRBJ1-2	-	CASSLAAAEGYTF	TGTGCCAGCAGCTTAGCGGCTGCAGAAGGCTACACCTTC
TRBV20-1	few	TRBJ2-5	TRBD1	CSAPTPGGQETQYF	TGCAGTGCTCCCACCCCAGGGGGACAAGAGACCCAGTACTTC
TRBV4-1	-	TRBJ1-1	-	CASSQGGGGETEAFF	TGTGCCAGCAGCCAAGGAGGAGGAGGGGAGACTGAAGCTTTCTTT
TRBV12-3/TRBV12-4	few	TRBJ2-4	-	CASSPEFAKNIQYF	TGTGCCAGCAGTCCGGAGTTCGCCAAAAACATTCAGTACTTC
TRBV28	many	TRBJ2-2	-	CASSLGTGELFF	TGTGCCAGCAGTTTAGGAACCGGGGAGCTGTTTTTT
TRBV6-1	many	TRBJ1-2	-	CASSEARGLNYGYTF	TGTGCCAGCAGTGAAGCGCGGGGGCTGAACTATGGCTACACCTTC
TRBV28	many	TRBJ1-5	-	CASSQFGVPQHF	TGTGCCAGCAGCCAATTTGGGGTTCCCCAGCATTTT
TRBV7-2	many	TRBJ2-3	-	CASSLARDTQYF	TGTGCCAGCAGCTTAGCGAGGGATACGCAGTATTTT
TRBV5-8	-	TRBJ2-3	-	CASSRVPWDTQYF	TGTGCCAGCAGCCGTGTCCCGTGGGATACGCAGTATTTT
TRBV5-4	few	TRBJ1-2	-	CASSMGLVGYTF	TGTGCCAGCAGCATGGGTCTTGTTGGCTACACCTTC
TRBV4-1	few	TRBJ1-5	-	CASSQAFPSRGSNQPQHF	TGCGCCAGCAGCCAAGCTTTCCCCTCCCGGGGGAGCAATCAGCCCCAGCATTTT
TRBV27	many	TRBJ2-5	TRBD2	CASSLGLAGGRYQETQYF	TGTGCCAGCAGTTTGGGACTAGCGGGGGGGCGGTACCAAGAGACCCAGTACTTC
TRBV25-1	many	TRBJ1-5	TRBD1	CASSPWGQGNQPQHF	TGTGCCAGCAGTCCGTGGGGACAGGGGAACCAGCCCCAGCATTTT
TRBV20-1	many	TRBJ1-4	-	CSARDSGVIGEKLFF	TGCAGTGCTAGAGATTCGGGGGTTATAGGGGAAAAACTGTTTTTT
TRBV20-1	-	TRBJ1-5	-	CSASADGNQPQHF	TGCAGTGCTAGCGCCGACGGCAATCAGCCCCAGCATTTT
TRBV28	many	TRBJ1-3	-	CASSSLDTIYF	TGTGCCAGCAGTTCCCTCGACACCATATATTTT
TRBV6-1	many	TRBJ2-2	-	CASTLSSQGTGELFF	TGTGCCAGCACCCTTTCCTCACAGGGAACCGGGGAGCTGTTTTTT
TRBV4-1	many	TRBJ2-3	-	CASSQDRGADTQYF	TGCGCCAGCAGCCAAGACAGGGGTGCAGATACGCAGTATTTT
TRBV27	-	TRBJ2-5	TRBD2	CASSLVGLAQEAQYF	TGTGCCAGCAGTTTAGTTGGACTAGCCCAAGAGGCCCAGTACTTC
TRBV27	many	TRBJ1-1	-	CASSPVVHFSEAFF	TGTGCCAGCAGTCCGGTGGTACATTTTTCTGAAGCTTTCTTT
TRBV7-9	-	TRBJ2-1	-	CASSSRRGGRNEQFF	TGTGCCAGCAGCTCCCGAAGGGGGGGCAGGAATGAGCAGTTCTTC
TRBV12-3/TRBV12-4	-	TRBJ2-2	TRBD1	CASSRQGTTGELFF	TGTGCCAGCAGCCGACAGGGAACCACCGGGGAGCTGTTTTTT
TRBV7-2	-	TRBJ1-2	-	CASRVQEDGYTF	TGTGCCAGCAGGGTACAGGAGGATGGCTACACCTTC
TRBV20-1	many	TRBJ1-1	-	CSAGVDSTEAFF	TGCAGTGCTGGGGTGGACAGCACTGAAGCTTTCTTT
TRBV6-5	-	TRBJ1-1	TRBD1	CASSYYLGQGGTEAFF	TGTGCCAGCAGTTACTACTTGGGACAGGGTGGCACTGAAGCTTTCTTT
TRBV6-1	many	TRBJ2-3	TRBD2	CASSREAQYF	TGTGCCAGCAGTCGGGAGGCGCAGTATTTT
TRBV27	many	TRBJ1-5	-	CASSPGPYQPQHF	TGTGCCAGCAGTCCAGGGCCTTATCAGCCCCAGCATTTT